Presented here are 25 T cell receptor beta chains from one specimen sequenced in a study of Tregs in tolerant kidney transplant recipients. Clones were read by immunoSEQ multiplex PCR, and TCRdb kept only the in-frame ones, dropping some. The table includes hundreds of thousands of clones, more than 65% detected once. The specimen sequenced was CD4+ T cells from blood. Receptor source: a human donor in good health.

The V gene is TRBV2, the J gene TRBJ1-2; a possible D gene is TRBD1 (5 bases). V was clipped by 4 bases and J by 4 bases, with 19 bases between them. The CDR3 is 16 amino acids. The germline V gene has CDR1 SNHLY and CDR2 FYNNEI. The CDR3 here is CASSASIRGEGYGYTF. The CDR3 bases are TGTGCCAGCAGTGCCTCCATACGGGGCGAAGGCTATGGCTACACCTTC.

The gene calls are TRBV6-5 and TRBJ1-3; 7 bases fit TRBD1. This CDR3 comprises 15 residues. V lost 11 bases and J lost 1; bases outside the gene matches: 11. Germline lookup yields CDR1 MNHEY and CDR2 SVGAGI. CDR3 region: CAAKNHRGSGNTIYF. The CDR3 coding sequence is TGTGCCGCGAAAAATCACAGGGGTTCTGGAAACACCATATATTTT.

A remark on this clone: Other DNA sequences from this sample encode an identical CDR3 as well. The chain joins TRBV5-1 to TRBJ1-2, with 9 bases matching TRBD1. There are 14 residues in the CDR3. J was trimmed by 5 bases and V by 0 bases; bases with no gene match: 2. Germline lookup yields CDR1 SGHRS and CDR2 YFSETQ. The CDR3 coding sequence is TGCGCCAGCAGCTTGGGACAGGGGGTTTATGGCTACACCTTC. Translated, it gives CASSLGQGVYGYTF.

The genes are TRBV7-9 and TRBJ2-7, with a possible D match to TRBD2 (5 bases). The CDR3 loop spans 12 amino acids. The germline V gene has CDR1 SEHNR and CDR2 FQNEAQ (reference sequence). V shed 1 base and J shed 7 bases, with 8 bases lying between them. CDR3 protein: CASSLGTLEQYF. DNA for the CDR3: TGTGCCAGCAGCTTAGGGACTTTGGAGCAGTACTTC.

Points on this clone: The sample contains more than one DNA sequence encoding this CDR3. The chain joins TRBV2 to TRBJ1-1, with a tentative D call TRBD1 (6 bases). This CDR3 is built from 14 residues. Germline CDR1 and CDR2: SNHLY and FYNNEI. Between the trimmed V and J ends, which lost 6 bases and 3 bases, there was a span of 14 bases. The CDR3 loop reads CASSILEGDTEAFF. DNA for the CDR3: TGTGCCAGCAGCATACTCGAGGGGGACACTGAAGCTTTCTTT.

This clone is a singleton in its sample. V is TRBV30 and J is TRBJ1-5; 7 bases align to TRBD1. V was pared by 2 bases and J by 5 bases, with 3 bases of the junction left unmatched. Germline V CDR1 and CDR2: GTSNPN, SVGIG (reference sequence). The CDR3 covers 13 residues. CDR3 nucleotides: TGTGCCTGGAGTTCGGGACAGTATCAGCCCCAGCATTTT. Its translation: CAWSSGQYQPQHF.

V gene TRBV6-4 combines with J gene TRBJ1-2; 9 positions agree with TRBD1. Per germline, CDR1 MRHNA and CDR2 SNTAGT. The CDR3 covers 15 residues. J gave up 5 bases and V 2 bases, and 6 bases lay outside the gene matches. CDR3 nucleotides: TGTGCCAGCAGTGACAAACAGGGGGCTCGGTATGGCTACACCTTC. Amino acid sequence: CASSDKQGARYGYTF.

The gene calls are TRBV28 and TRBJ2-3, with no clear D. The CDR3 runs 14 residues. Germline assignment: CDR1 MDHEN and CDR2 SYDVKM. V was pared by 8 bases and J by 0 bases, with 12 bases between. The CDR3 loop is CASASPASTDTQYF. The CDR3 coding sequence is TGTGCCAGCGCATCCCCGGCTAGCACAGATACGCAGTATTTT. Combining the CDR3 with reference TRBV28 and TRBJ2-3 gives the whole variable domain DVKVTQSSRYLVKRTGEKVFLECVQDMDHENMFWYRQDPGLGLRLIYFSYDVKMKEKGDIPEGYSVSREKKERFSLILESASTNQTSMYLCASASPASTDTQYFGPGTRLTVL.

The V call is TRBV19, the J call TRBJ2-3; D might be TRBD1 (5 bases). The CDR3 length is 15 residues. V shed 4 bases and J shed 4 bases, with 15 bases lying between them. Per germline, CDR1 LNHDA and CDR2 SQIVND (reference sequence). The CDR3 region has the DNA TGTGCCAGTAGTACCCCGACAGTAATAGCAGATACGCAGTATTTT. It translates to CASSTPTVIADTQYF.

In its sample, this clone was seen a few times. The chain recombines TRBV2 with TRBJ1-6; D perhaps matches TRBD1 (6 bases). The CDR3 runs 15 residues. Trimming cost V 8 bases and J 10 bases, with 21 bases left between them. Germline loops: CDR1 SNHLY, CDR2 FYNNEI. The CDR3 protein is CASYRERGMGSPLHF. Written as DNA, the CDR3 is TGTGCCAGCTACAGGGAAAGGGGGATGGGCTCACCCCTCCACTTT.

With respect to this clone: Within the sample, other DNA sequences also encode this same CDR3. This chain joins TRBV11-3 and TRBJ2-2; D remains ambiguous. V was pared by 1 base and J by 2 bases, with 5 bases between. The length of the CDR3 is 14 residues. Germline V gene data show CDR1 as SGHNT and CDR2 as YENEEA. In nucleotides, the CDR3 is TGTGCCAGCAGCTTAGGACCAAACACCGGGGAGCTGTTTTTT. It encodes CASSLGPNTGELFF.

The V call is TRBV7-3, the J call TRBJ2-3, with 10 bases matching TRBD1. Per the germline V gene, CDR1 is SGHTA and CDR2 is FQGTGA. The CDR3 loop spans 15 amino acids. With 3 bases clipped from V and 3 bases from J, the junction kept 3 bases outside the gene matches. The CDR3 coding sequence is TGTGCCAGCAGCTTGACAGGGGGCCATACAGATACGCAGTATTTT. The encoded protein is CASSLTGGHTDTQYF. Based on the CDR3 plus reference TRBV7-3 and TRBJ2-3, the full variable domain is GAGVSQTPSNKVTEKGKYVELRCDPISGHTALYWYRQSLGQGPEFLIYFQGTGAADDSGLPNDRFFAVRPEGSVSTLKIQRTERGDSAVYLCASSLTGGHTDTQYFGPGTRLTVL.

CDR3 DNA sequence: TGTGCCAGCAGCCGAAACAGGGACTACGAGCAGTACTTC. Protein product: CASSRNRDYEQYF. The chain uses TRBV7-6 and TRBJ2-7; possible D gene TRBD1, 6 bases. Germline lookup yields CDR1 SGHVS and CDR2 FNYEAQ. Trimming cost V 5 bases and J 3 bases, with 11 bases left between them. The CDR3 totals 13 residues.

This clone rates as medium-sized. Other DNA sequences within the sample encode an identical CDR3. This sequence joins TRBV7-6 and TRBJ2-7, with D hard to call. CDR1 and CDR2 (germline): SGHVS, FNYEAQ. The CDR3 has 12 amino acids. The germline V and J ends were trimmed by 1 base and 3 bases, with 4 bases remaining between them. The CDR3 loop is CASSLGSYEQYF. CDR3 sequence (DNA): TGTGCCAGCAGCTTAGGCAGCTACGAGCAGTACTTC.

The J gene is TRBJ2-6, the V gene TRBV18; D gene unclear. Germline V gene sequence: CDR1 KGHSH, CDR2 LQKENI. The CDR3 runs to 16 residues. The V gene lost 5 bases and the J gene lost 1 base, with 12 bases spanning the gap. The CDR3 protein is CASSLAAQSGANVLTF. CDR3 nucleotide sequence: TGTGCCAGCTCATTGGCAGCTCAGTCTGGGGCCAACGTCCTGACTTTC. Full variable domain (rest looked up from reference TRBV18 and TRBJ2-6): NAGVMQNPRHLVRRRGQEARLRCSPMKGHSHVYWYRQLPEEGLKFMVYLQKENIIDESGMPKERFSAEFPKEGPSILRIQQVVRGDSAAYFCASSLAAQSGANVLTFGAGSRLTVL.

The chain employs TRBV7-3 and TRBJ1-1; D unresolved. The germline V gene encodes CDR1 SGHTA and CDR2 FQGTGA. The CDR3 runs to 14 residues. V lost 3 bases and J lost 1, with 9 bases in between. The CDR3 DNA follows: TGTGCCAGCAGCTTGGGCGTTACGAACACTGAAGCTTTCTTT. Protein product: CASSLGVTNTEAFF.

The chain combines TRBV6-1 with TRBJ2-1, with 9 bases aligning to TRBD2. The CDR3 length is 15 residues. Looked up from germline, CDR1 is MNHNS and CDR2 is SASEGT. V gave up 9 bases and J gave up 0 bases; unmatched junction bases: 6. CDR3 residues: CASATSGSSYNEQFF. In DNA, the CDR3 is TGTGCCAGTGCGACTAGCGGTAGCTCCTACAATGAGCAGTTCTTC.

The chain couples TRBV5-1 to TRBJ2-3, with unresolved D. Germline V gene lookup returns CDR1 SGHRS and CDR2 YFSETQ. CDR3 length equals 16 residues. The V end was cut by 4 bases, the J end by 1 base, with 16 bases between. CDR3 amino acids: CASSPLSNTGTDTQYF. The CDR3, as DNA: TGCGCCAGCAGCCCCCTCTCCAACACCGGCACAGATACGCAGTATTTT.

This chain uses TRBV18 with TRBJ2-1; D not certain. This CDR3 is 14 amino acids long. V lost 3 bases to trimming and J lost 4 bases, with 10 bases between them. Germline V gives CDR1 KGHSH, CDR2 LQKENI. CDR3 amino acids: CASSPTSGYNEQFF. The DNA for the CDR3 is TGTGCCAGCTCACCTACTTCGGGTTACAATGAGCAGTTCTTC.

The CDR3 sequence: CASSPDRVAEAFF. As DNA, the CDR3 is TGCGCCAGCAGCCCAGACAGGGTCGCTGAAGCTTTCTTT. The chain has TRBV5-1 and TRBJ1-1; TRBD1 aligns across 7 bases. This CDR3 spans 13 amino acids. V lost 4 bases and J lost 6; bases outside the gene matches: 6. Germline V gives CDR1 SGHRS, CDR2 YFSETQ. The full variable domain, its missing parts supplied by reference TRBV5-1 and TRBJ1-1, is KAGVTQTPRYLIKTRGQQVTLSCSPISGHRSVSWYQQTPGQGLQFLFEYFSETQRNKGNFPGRFSGRQFSNSRSEMNVSTLELGDSALYLCASSPDRVAEAFFGQGTRLTVV.

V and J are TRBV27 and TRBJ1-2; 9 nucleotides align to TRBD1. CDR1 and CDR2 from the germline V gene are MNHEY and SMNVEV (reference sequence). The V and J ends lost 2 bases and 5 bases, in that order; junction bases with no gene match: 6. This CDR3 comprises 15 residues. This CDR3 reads CASSLRGQGAYGYTF. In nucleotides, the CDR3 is TGTGCCAGCAGTTTACGGGGACAGGGAGCTTATGGCTACACCTTC.

The chain's CDR3 is CASSPWDRESSPLHF. CDR3 nucleotides: TGTGCCAGCAGTCCATGGGACAGGGAGAGTTCACCCCTCCACTTT. This rearrangement joins TRBV27 to TRBJ1-6, with TRBD1 matching over 9 bases. The V gene's germline CDR1 is MNHEY and CDR2 SMNVEV (reference sequence). V was pared by 5 bases and J by 9 bases, with 8 bases of the junction left unmatched. The CDR3 runs to 15 residues.

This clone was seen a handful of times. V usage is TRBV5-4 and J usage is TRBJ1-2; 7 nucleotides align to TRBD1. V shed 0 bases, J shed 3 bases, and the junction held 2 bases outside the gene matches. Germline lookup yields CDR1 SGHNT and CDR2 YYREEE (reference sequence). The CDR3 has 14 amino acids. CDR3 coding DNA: TGTGCCAGCAGCTTGGGGGGACAGCACTATGGCTACACCTTC. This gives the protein CASSLGGQHYGYTF. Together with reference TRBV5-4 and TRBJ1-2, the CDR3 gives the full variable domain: ETGVTQSPTHLIKTRGQQVTLRCSSQSGHNTVSWYQQALGQGPQFIFQYYREEENGRGNFPPRFSGLQFPNYSSELNVNALELDDSALYLCASSLGGQHYGYTFGSGTRLTVV.

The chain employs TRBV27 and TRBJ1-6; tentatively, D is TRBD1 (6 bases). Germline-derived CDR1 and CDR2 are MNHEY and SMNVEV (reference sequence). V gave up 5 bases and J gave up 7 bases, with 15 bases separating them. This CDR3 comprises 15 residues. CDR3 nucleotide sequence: TGTGCCAGCAGTGGATTATCCACAGGGAATTCACCCCTCCACTTT. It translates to CASSGLSTGNSPLHF.

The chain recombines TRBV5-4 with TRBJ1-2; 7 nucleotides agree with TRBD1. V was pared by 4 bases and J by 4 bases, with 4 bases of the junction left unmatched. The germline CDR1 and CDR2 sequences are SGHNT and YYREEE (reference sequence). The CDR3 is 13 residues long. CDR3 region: CASSLGQFYGYTF. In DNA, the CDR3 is TGTGCCAGCAGCCTGGGACAGTTCTATGGCTACACCTTC.